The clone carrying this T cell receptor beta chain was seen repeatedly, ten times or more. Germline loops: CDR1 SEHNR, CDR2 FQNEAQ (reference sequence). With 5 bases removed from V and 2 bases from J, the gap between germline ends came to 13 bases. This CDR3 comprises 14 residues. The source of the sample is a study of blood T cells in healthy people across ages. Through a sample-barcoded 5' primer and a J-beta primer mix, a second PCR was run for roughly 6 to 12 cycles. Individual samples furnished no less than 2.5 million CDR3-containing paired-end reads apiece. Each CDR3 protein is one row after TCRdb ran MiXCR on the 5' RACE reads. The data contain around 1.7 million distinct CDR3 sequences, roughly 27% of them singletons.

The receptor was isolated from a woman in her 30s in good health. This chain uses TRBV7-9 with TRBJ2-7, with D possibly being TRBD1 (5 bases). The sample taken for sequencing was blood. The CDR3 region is CASSPTEIPYEQYF. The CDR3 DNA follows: TGTGCCAGCAGCCCGACAGAAATTCCCTACGAGCAGTACTTC.